This T cell receptor (beta chain) appears in the sequencing data of a study of T cell clonotyping in hematopoietic cell transplantation. The ends were cut back, 1 base at V and 5 bases at J, with 9 bases in the middle. The CDR3 has 13 residues. CDR1 is SGHDT, CDR2 YYEEEE, per germline. The table came from immunoSEQ multiplex PCR; TCRdb's copy has only in-frame clones and leaves some out. This table holds approximately 80,000 clones, almost 97% found once. Time point here: recipient sample about 28 days before transplant, after cytoreduction. The sequences come from peripheral blood mononuclear cells, collected before stem cell transplant. The TCR was taken from a woman between 45 and 65 years old with acute myeloid leukemia. Some clones in this sample may be carry-over from other donors' samples. The chain has TRBV5-6 and TRBJ1-2, with D hard to call. CDR3 region: CASSLTRSYGYTF. The DNA for the CDR3 is TGTGCCAGCAGCTTGACTAGGTCGTATGGCTACACCTTC. The complete variable domain, with remaining parts taken from reference TRBV5-6 and TRBJ1-2, reads DAGVTQSPTHLIKTRGQQVTLRCSPKSGHDTVSWYQQALGQGPQFIFQYYEEEERQRGNFPDRFSGHQFPNYSSELNVNALLLGDSALYLCASSLTRSYGYTFGSGTRLTVV.